This T cell receptor beta chain was sequenced in a study of T cells in Graves' hyperthyroidism and ophthalmopathy. Regarding the study as a whole: Separation of ophthalmopathy from stable hyperthyroidism was achieved by a 13 V-J model.

Graves' hyperthyroidism was deemed stable absent ophthalmopathy progression within 18 months. Newly diagnosed hyperthyroidism patients aged 18 to 65 years had disease lasting under 2 months. The TCR beta CDR3 regions underwent amplification using RNA transcripts as the source. A first-round RT-PCR of the TCR CDR3 used the HTBI primer set. TCRdb re-analysed the multiplex PCR reads in MiXCR, keeping a single row per CDR3 protein. The sample has approximately 560,000 distinct CDR3 sequences, about half seen once. V gave up 3 bases and J gave up 7 bases, with 15 bases separating them. This CDR3 is 15 amino acids long. This clonotype turned up a few times. Its cognate antigen is unknown.

This sequence was found in a woman aged 18-29 years with Graves' hyperthyroidism. Sequenced material: peripheral blood or thyroid tissue (not recorded which). V is TRBV12-3 or TRBV12-4 and J is TRBJ1-4; perhaps TRBD1 as D (6 bases). CDR3 coding DNA: TGTGCCAGCAGTTTTACGGGGAAACAGGGTGAAAAACTGTTTTTT. Translated, it gives CASSFTGKQGEKLFF.